This T cell receptor (beta chain) was captured by sequencing in a study of PD-1 blockade in classical Hodgkin lymphoma. As for this clone: The antigen is not known.

Here immunoSEQ multiplex PCR was the method, and the copy in TCRdb shows in-frame clones only, minus some. The table records tens of thousands of clones, 90% to 95% of them present only once. The study, taken as a whole, reports: Baseline TCR diversity was reportedly lower in newly diagnosed patients than in healthy donors. It was reported as lower still in relapsed/refractory patients. Underlying causes for the observed repertoire differences were not defined, possibly disease activity or prior therapy.

The time point was: newly diagnosed, previously untreated cHL patient sample. Magnetic depletion of unwanted cells isolated CD4+ T cells from thawed PBMCs. Peripheral samples used as comparators were newly diagnosed, untreated classical Hodgkin lymphoma PBMCs. The germline V gene has CDR1 MDHEN and CDR2 SYDVKM. The trim removed 5 bases at V and 3 bases at J, leaving 6 bases unmatched. The CDR3 runs 16 residues. Sample: CD4+ T cells from blood. The sequence was obtained from a human donor with classical Hodgkin lymphoma. The chain employs TRBV28 and TRBJ2-7; 14 bases are a match to TRBD2. This CDR3 is CASSHGLAGGSYEQYF. The CDR3 DNA follows: TGTGCCAGCAGTCACGGACTAGCGGGAGGCAGCTACGAGCAGTACTTC.